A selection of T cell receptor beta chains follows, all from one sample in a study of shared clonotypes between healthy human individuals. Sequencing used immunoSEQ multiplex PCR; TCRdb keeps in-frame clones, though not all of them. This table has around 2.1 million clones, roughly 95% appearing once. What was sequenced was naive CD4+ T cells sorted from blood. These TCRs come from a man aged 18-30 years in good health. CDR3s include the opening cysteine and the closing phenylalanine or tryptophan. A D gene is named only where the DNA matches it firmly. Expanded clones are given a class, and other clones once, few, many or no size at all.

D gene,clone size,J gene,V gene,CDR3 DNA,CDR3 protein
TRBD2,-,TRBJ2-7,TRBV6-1,TGTGCCAGCAGTGACAGGACTAGCGGCTACGAGCAGTACTTC,CASSDRTSGYEQYF
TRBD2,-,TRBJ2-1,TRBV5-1,TGCGCCAGCAGCTTGGCTGGCGGGGGCTCCTACAATGAGCAGTTCTTC,CASSLAGGGSYNEQFF
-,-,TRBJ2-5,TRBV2,TGTGCCAGCATAAGGGGAGCCAGAGAGACCCAGTACTTC,CASIRGARETQYF
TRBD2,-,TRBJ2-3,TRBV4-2,TGTGCCAGCAGCCAAGGTAATAGCGGGGTAGCAGATACGCAGTATTTT,CASSQGNSGVADTQYF
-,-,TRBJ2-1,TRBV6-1,TGTGCCAGCAGTCCAGGGCCAGTCAATGAGCAGTTCTTC,CASSPGPVNEQFF
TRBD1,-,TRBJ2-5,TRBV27,TGTACAACGGCCGGGACAGCGACTGAGACCCAGTACTTC,CTTAGTATETQYF
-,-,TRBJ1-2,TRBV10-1,TGCGCCAGCAGTGAGATCTTCGGGGGCTACACCTTC,CASSEIFGGYTF
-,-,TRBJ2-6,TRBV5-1,TGCGCCAGCAGCTTGGCCAAGGACTCTGGGGCCAACGTCCTGACTTTC,CASSLAKDSGANVLTF
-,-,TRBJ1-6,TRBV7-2,TGTGCCAGCAGCCTCTCTCGAGGAGGGTCCAATAATTCACCCCTCCACTTT,CASSLSRGGSNNSPLHF
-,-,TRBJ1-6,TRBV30,TGTGCCTGGAGGCTGGGGGTCGGAACTCAAAAACATAATTCACCCCTCCACTTT,CAWRLGVGTQKHNSPLHF
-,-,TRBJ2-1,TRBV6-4,TGTGCCAGCAGCCCACAGGCGGTGAGGAACAATGAGCAGTTCTTC,CASSPQAVRNNEQFF
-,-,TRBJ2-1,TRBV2,TGTGCCAGCAGTGAAGGAGCGGCCAGATTCGATGAGCAGTTCTTC,CASSEGAARFDEQFF
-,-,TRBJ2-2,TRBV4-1,TGCGCCAGCAGCCAAGTCCCCCCCCTGGCGGGGAACACCGGGGAGCTGTTTTTT,CASSQVPPLAGNTGELFF
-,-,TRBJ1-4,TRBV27,TGTGCCAGCAGTCCACGCTTGGGGGCGAATGAAAAACTGTTTTTT,CASSPRLGANEKLFF
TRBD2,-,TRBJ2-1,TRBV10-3,TGTGCCATCAGTGTCGGTGAGCGGGGATCCTATCATGAGCAGTTCTTC,CAISVGERGSYHEQFF
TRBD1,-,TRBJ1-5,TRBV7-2,TGTGCCAGCAGACCGGACAGGGCTAGCAATCAGCCCCAGCATTTT,CASRPDRASNQPQHF
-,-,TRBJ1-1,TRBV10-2,TGCGCCAGCAGTGAGTCCAGGGCGATCCCTGAGAACACTGAAGCTTTCTTT,CASSESRAIPENTEAFF
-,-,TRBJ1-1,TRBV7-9,TGTGCCAGCAGCCGTGCACAGTTGGATACTGAAGCTTTCTTT,CASSRAQLDTEAFF
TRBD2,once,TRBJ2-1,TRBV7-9,TGTGCCAGCAGCTTACCTAGCGGGGGGTATGAGCAGTTCTTC,CASSLPSGGYEQFF
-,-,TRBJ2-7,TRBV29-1,TGCAGCGCTCACAGTGGCTACGAGCAGTACTTC,CSAHSGYEQYF
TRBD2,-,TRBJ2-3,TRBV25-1,TGTGCCACACAAACTAGCGGAAGCACAGATACGCAGTATTTT,CATQTSGSTDTQYF
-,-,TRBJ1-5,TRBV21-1,TGTGCCAGCAGCACCCAGTCGAGGGGGAACAGGCAGTCCCAGCATTTT,CASSTQSRGNRQSQHF
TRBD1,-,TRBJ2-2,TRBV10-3,TGTGCCATAACGCAGGGGGCCAACACCGGGGAGCTGTTTTTT,CAITQGANTGELFF
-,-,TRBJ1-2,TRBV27,TGTGCCAGCAGTTTACAACAGGGAACCTATGGCTACACCTTC,CASSLQQGTYGYTF